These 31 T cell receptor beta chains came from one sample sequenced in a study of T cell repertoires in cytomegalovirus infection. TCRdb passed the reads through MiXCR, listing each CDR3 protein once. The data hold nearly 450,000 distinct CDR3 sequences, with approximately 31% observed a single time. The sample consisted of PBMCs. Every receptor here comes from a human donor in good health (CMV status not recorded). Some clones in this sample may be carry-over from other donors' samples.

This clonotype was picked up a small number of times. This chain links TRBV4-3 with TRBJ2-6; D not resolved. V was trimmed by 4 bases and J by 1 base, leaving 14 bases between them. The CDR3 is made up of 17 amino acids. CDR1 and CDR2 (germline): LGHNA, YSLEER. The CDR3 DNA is TGCGCCAGCAGCCCACAACCCACAGAATCTGGGGCCAACGTCCTGACTTTC. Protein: CASSPQPTESGANVLTF.

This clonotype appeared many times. Written as DNA, the CDR3 is TGTGCCAGTAGTTTGGAGGGTAGCAATCAGCCCCAGCATTTT. Amino acids: CASSLEGSNQPQHF. The chain links TRBV19 to TRBJ1-5; D gene ambiguous. The germline V and J ends were trimmed by 5 bases and 0 bases, with 8 bases remaining between them. The CDR3 spans 14 residues. Germline lookup yields CDR1 LNHDA and CDR2 SQIVND (reference sequence).

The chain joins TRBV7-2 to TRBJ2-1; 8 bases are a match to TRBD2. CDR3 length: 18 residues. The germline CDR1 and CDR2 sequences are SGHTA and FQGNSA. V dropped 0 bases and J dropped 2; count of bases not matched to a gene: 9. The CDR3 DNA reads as TGTGCCAGCAGCTTAGCGCTCGGGGCGGGGGGCACCTACAATGAGCAGTTCTTC. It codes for CASSLALGAGGTYNEQFF.

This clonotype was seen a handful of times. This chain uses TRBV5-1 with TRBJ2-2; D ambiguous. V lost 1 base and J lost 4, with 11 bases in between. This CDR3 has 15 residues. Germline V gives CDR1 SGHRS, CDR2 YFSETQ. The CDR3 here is CASSLRLSGTGELFF. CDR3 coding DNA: TGCGCCAGCAGCTTGCGTCTTTCTGGCACCGGGGAGCTGTTTTTT.

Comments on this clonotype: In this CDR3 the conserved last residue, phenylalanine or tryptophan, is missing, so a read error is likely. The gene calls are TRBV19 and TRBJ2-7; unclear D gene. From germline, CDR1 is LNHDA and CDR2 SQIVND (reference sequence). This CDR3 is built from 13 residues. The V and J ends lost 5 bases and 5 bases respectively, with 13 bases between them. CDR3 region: CASSDSTRHEQYL. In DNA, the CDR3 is TGTGCCAGTAGTGACTCAACAAGGCACGAGCAGTACTTA.

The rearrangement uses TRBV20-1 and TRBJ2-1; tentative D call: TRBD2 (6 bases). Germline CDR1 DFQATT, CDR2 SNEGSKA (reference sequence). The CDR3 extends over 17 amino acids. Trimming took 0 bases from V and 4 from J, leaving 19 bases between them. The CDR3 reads CSARDGRGRSGYNEQFF. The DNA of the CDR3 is TGCAGTGCTAGAGACGGGCGGGGAAGGAGTGGATACAATGAGCAGTTCTTC.

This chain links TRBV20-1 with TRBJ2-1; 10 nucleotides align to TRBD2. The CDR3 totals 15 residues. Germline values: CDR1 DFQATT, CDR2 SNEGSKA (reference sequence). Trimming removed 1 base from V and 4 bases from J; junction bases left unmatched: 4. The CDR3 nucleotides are TGCAGTGCTAGAGCAACTAGCGGGACGTACAATGAGCAGTTCTTC. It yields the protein CSARATSGTYNEQFF.

CDR3 DNA: TGTGCCAGTCGAGATCCCGGGACATTGGACTATGGCTACACCTTC. As protein: CASRDPGTLDYGYTF. The chain has TRBV19 and TRBJ1-2, with D possibly being TRBD1 (6 bases). The CDR3 totals 15 residues. Trimming stripped 8 bases from V and 3 bases from J, with 19 bases between. Germline values: CDR1 LNHDA, CDR2 SQIVND (reference sequence).

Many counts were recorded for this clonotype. The CDR3 loop reads CASRSPRQGASYEQYF. In DNA, the CDR3 is TGTGCCAGCAGATCACCTCGACAGGGAGCGTCCTACGAGCAGTACTTC. The V and J genes are TRBV28 and TRBJ2-7; 7 bases are a match to TRBD1. This CDR3 has 16 amino acids. The V and J ends lost 6 bases and 1 base, in that order; junction bases with no gene match: 12. Germline CDR1 reads MDHEN; CDR2 reads SYDVKM.

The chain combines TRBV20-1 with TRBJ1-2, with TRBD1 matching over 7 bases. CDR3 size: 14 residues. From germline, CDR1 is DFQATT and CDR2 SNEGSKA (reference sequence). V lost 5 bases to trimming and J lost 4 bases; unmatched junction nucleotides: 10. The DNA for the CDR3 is TGCAGTGCTGGTAGACAGGGCACAAGCTATGGCTACACCTTC. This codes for CSAGRQGTSYGYTF.

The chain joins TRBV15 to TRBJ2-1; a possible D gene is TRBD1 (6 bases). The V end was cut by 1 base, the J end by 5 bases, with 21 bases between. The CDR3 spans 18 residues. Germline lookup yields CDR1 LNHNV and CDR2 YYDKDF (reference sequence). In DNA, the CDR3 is TGTGCCACCAGCAGAGGTGGCAGGGGAATTTCCTATCACAATGAGCAGTTCTTC. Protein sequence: CATSRGGRGISYHNEQFF.

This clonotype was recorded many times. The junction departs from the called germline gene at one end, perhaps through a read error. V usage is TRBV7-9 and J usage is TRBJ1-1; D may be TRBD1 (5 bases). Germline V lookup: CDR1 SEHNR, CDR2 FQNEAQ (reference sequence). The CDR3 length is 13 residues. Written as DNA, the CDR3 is TGTGCCAGCAGTTTAGGGGCCGGCACTGAAGCTTTCTTT. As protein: CASSLGAGTEAFF. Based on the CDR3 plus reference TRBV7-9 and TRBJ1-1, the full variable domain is DTGVSQNPRHKITKRGQNVTFRCDPISEHNRLYWYRQTLGQGPEFLTYFQNEAQLEKSRLLSDRFSAERPKGSFSTLEIQRTEQGDSAMYLCASSLGAGTEAFFGQGTRLTVV.

CDR3 in amino acids: CASSARTATFNQPQHF. CDR3 DNA sequence: TGTGCCAGCAGTGCTCGGACAGCCACCTTCAATCAGCCCCAGCATTTT. This chain joins TRBV6-1 and TRBJ1-5; TRBD1 is a possible D gene (6 bases). The CDR3 extends over 16 amino acids. Trimming took 4 bases from V and 3 from J, leaving 16 bases between them. The germline V gene encodes CDR1 MNHNS and CDR2 SASEGT.

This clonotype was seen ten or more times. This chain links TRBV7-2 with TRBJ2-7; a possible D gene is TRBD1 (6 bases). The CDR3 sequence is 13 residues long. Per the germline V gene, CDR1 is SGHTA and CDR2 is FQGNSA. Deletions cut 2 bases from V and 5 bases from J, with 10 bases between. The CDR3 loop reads CASSLSWGHEQYF. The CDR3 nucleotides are TGTGCCAGCAGCTTAAGCTGGGGGCACGAGCAGTACTTC.

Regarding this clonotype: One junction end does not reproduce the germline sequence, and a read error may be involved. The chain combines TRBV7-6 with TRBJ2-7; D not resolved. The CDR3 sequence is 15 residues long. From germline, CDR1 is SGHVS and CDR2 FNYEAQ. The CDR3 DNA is TGTGCCAGCAGCCCGGTTCCCGGGCCCCAAACCCCTCAAGACTTC. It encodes CASSPVPGPQTPQDF.

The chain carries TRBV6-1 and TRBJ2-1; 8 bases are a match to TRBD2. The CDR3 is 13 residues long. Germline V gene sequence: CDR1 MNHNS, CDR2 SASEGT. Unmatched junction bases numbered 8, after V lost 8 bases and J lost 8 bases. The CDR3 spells CASGTGGRDEQFF. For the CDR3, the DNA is TGTGCCAGCGGGACGGGGGGGAGAGATGAGCAGTTCTTC.

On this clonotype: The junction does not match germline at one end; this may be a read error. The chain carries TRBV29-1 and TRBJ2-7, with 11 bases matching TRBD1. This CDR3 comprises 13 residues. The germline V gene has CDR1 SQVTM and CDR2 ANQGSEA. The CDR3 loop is CSVETGQGDEQSF. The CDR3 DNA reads TGCAGCGTTGAAACGGGACAGGGGGACGAGCAGTCCTTC.

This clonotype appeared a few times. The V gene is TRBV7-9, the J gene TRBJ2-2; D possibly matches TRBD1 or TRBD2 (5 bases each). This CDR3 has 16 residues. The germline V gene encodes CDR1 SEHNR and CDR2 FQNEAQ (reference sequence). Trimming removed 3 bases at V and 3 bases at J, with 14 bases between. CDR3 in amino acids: CASSFGTSLYTGELFF. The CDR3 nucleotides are TGTGCCAGCAGCTTCGGGACCAGCCTATACACCGGGGAGCTGTTTTTT.

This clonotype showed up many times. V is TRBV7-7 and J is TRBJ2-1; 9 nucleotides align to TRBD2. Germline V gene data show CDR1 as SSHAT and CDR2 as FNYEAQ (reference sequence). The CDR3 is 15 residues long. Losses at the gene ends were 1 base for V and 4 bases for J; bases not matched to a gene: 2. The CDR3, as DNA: TGTGCCAGCAGCTTAGAGCTAGCGGGGTACAATGAGCAGTTCTTC. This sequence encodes CASSLELAGYNEQFF.

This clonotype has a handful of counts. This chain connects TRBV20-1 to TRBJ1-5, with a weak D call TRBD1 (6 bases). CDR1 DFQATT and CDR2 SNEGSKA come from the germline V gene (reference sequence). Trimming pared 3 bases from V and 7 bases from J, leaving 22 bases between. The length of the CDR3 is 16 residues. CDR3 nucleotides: TGCAGTGCTAGCGATAGGCCCAGGGGCTTAGAGCAGCCCCAGCATTTT. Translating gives CSASDRPRGLEQPQHF.

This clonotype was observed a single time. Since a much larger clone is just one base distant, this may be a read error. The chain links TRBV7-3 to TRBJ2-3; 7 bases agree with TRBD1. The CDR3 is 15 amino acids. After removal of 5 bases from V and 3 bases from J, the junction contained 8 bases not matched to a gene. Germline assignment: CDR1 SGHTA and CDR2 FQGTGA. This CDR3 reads CASSPNRGRTDTQYF. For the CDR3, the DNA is TGTGCCAGCAGCCCAAACAGGGGCAGAACAGATACGCAGTATTTT.

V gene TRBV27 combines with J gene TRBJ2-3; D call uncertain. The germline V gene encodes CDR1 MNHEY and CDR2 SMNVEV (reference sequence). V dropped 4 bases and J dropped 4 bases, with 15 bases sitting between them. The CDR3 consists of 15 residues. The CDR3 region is CASSWDMRAPDTQYF. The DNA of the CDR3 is TGTGCCAGCAGTTGGGATATGCGTGCCCCAGATACGCAGTATTTT.

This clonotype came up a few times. The CDR3 nucleotides read TGTGCCAGTAGTTTTAGGGGCGGGGAAGATACGCAGTATTTT. This encodes CASSFRGGEDTQYF. The chain is built from TRBV19 and TRBJ2-3; D possibly corresponds to TRBD2 (6 bases). The V and J ends lost 5 bases and 5 bases respectively, with 14 bases between them. Germline V CDR1 and CDR2: LNHDA, SQIVND (reference sequence). The length of the CDR3 is 14 residues. The variable domain in full, completed from reference TRBV19 and TRBJ2-3, reads DGGITQSPKYLFRKEGQNVTLSCEQNLNHDAMYWYRQDPGQGLRLIYYSQIVNDFQKGDIAEGYSVSREKKESFPLTVTSAQKNPTAFYLCASSFRGGEDTQYFGPGTRLTVL.

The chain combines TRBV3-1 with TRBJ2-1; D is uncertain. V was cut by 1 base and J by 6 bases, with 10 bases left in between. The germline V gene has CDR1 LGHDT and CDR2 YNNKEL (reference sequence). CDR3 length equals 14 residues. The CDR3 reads CASSQVSLGNEQFF. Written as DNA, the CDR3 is TGTGCCAGCAGCCAAGTCAGTTTAGGCAATGAGCAGTTCTTC.

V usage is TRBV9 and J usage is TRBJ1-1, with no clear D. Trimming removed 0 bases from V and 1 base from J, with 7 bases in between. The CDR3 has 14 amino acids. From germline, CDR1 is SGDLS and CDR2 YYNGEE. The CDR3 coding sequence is TGTGCCAGCAGCGTAGCGGTCGGGAACACTGAAGCTTTCTTT. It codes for CASSVAVGNTEAFF.

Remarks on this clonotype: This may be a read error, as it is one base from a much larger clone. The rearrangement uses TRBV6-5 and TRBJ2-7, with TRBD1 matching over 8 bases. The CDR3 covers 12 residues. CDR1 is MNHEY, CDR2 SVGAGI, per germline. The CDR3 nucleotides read TGTGCCAGCAGCTGGACAGGGAACGAGCCGTACTTC. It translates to CASSWTGNEPYF.

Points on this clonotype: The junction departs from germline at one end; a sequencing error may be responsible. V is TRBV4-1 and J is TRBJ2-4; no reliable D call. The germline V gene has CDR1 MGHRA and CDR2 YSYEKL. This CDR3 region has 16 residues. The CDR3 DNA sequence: TGCGCCAGCAGCCACCCGGAGAGAAGGCAACCCCCCATTCCGTCCTTC. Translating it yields CASSHPERRQPPIPSF.

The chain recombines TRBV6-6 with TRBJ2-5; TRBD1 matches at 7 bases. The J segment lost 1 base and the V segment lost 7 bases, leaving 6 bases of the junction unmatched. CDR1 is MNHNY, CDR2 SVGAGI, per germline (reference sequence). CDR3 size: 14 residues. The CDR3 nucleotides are TGTGCCAGCAAGATGGACAGGAGCCAAGAGACCCAGTACTTC. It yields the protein CASKMDRSQETQYF.

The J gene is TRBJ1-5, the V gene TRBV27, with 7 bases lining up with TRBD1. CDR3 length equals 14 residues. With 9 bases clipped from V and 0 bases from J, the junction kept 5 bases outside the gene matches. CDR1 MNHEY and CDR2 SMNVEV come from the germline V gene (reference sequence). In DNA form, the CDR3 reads TGTGCCAGTAACAGGGGATTTAGCAATCAGCCCCAGCATTTT. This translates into CASNRGFSNQPQHF.

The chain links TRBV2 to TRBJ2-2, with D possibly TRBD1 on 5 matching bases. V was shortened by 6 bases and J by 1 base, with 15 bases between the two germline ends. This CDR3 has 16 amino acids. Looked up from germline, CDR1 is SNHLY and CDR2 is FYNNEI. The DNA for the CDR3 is TGTGCCAGCAGAGGGGTTGAGACAGAGAACACCGGGGAGCTGTTTTTT. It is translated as CASRGVETENTGELFF.

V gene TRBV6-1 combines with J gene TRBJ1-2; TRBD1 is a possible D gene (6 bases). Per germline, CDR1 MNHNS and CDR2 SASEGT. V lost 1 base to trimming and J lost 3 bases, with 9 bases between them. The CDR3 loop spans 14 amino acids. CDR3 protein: CASSEEGVYYGYTF. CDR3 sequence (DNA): TGTGCCAGCAGTGAAGAGGGGGTATACTATGGCTACACCTTC.